Ten or more counts support the clone carrying this T cell receptor beta chain. 5'RACE with 10-nucleotide random UMIs produced the cDNA. MiXCR, applied by TCRdb to the 5' RACE reads, yields one record per CDR3 protein. This sample has tens of thousands of distinct CDR3 sequences, with roughly 13% found just once. Time point in this sample: longitudinal time-point 1 (baseline). The record originates from a study of neurological immune-mediated disorders. Trimming stripped 1 base from V and 3 bases from J, with 13 bases between. The CDR3 spans 16 residues. Looked up from germline, CDR1 is SGHRS and CDR2 is YFSETQ.

The V and J genes are TRBV5-1 and TRBJ2-2, with D maybe TRBD1 (5 bases). Sequenced sample: PBMCs. The TCR was taken from a female donor with HTLV-1-associated myelopathy (HAM/TSP). The CDR3 region has the DNA TGCGCCAGCAGCTTGCGGCAAGGGGCAGACACCGGGGAGCTGTTTTTT. Translated, it gives CASSLRQGADTGELFF.